These 4 T cell receptor beta chains originate from one sample sequenced in a study of T cell responses to AZD1222 COVID-19 vaccine. Libraries were prepared by immunoSEQ multiplex PCR; TCRdb keeps only in-frame clonotypes and omits some of them. The table includes tens of thousands of clones, about three quarters detected once. The sample was peripheral blood, taken 28 days after the second AZD1222 dose. These receptor sequences come from an adult who received the AZD1222 COVID-19 vaccine.

V gene TRBV5-1 combines with J gene TRBJ2-3; D might be TRBD2 (5 bases). The V gene's germline CDR1 is SGHRS and CDR2 YFSETQ. Between the trimmed V and J ends, which lost 0 bases and 5 bases, there was a span of 10 bases. This CDR3 comprises 14 residues. The CDR3 coding sequence is TGCGCCAGCAGCTTGGTGGGTGGAGGAGATACGCAGTATTTT. Its translation is CASSLVGGGDTQYF.

This clone came up a few times. The chain couples TRBV11-3 to TRBJ2-7; D remains unclear. CDR1 and CDR2 from the germline V gene are SGHNT and YENEEA. CDR3 length: 12 amino acids. Trimming stripped 0 bases from V and 4 bases from J, with 4 bases between. The CDR3 DNA reads TGTGCCAGCAGCTTAGATGGGTACGAGCAGTACTTC. Amino acid sequence: CASSLDGYEQYF.

The rearrangement joins TRBV6-2 or TRBV6-3 to TRBJ2-5; a possible D gene is TRBD2 (5 bases). Trimming stripped 6 bases from V and 3 bases from J, with 11 bases between. Germline V CDR1 and CDR2: MNHEY, SVGEGT. This CDR3 has 13 residues. This chain's CDR3 is CASSRGNKETQYF. As DNA, the CDR3 is TGTGCCAGCAGCCGGGGAAACAAAGAGACCCAGTACTTC.

The genes are TRBV28 and TRBJ1-5; 7 nucleotides agree with TRBD1. The CDR3 is made up of 12 amino acids. Trimming cost V 9 bases and J 6 bases; bases outside gene matches: 5. The V gene's germline CDR1 is MDHEN and CDR2 SYDVKM. CDR3 in amino acids: CASETGIQPQHF. CDR3 sequence (DNA): TGTGCCAGTGAGACAGGGATTCAGCCCCAGCATTTT.